This T cell receptor beta chain was profiled in a study of blood T cell repertoires in COVID-19. The V segment lost 5 bases and the J segment 10 bases; nucleotides outside the gene matches: 9. Germline values: CDR1 LNHDA, CDR2 SQIVND (reference sequence). CDR3 length: 15 residues. In the original workflow: Nucleated cell number was recorded as an estimate derived from reference gene primer amplification. TCRdb's table, derived via immunoSEQ multiplex PCR, lists solely in-frame clones and lacks some. V and J calls plus clone size are reproduced from that table; the DNA served to infer D and trimming. In the table there are 140,000 to 150,000 clones, approximately 80% of which are singletons.

The TCR was taken from a human donor in a cohort sampled during active COVID-19. The rearrangement uses TRBV19 and TRBJ1-6, with 9 bases lining up with TRBD1. The sequencing sample was made of peripheral blood. CDR3 protein: CASSAPGQGNSPLHF. The DNA of the CDR3 is TGTGCCAGTAGTGCCCCGGGACAGGGAAACTCACCCCTCCACTTT.